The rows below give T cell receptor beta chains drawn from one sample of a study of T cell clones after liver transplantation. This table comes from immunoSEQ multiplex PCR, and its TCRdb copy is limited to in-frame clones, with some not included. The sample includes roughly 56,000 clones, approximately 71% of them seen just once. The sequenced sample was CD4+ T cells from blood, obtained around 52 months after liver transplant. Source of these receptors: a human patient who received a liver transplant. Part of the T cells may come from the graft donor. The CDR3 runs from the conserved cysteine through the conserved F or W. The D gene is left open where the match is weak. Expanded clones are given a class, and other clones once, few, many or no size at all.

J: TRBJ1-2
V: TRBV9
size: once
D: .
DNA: TGTGCCAGCAGCGTAGCTGACAGACCTAACTATGGCTACACCTTC
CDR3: CASSVADRPNYGYTF

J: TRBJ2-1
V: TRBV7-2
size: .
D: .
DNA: TGTGCCAGCAGCTTAGGTCCTCGACACCAGAACAATGAGCAGTTCTTC
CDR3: CASSLGPRHQNNEQFF

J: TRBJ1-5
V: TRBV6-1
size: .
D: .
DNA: TGTGCCAGCAGTGAAGACCTCAACAGATTAAATGATCAGCCCCAGCATTTT
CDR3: CASSEDLNRLNDQPQHF

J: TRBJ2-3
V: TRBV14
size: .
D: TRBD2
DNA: TGTGCCAGCAGCCGTCCTCGACTAGCGGCGTTTGAAGATACGCAGTATTTT
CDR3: CASSRPRLAAFEDTQYF

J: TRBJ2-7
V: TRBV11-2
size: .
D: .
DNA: TGTGCCAGCAGCGGACCGGGACGTACAAGCGAGCAGTACTTC
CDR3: CASSGPGRTSEQYF

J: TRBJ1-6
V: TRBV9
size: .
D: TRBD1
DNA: TGTGCCAGCAGCAGACAGGGGGCCCTCTATAATTCACCCCTCCACTTT
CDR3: CASSRQGALYNSPLHF

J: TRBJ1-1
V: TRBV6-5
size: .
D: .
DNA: TGTGCCAGCAGTTACCGGTATACGAACACTGAAGCTTTCTTT
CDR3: CASSYRYTNTEAFF

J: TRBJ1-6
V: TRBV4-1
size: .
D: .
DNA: TGCGCCAGCAGCCAAGAAGCACCCCAGGGAAACAATTCACCCCTCCACTTT
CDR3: CASSQEAPQGNNSPLHF

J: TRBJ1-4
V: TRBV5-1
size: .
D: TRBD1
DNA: TGCGCCAGCAGCTTGGACACCGGGACAGGGGAAAAACTGTTTTTT
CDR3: CASSLDTGTGEKLFF

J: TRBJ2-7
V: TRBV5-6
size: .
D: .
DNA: TGTGCCAGCAGCTTGTGGGCCTACGAGCAGTACTTC
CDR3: CASSLWAYEQYF

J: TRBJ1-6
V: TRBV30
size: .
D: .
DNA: TGTGCCTGGAGTGTTCTGTCGTATAATTCACCCCTCCACTTT
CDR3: CAWSVLSYNSPLHF

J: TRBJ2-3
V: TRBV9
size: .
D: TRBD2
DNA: TGTGCCAGCAGCACGATAGCGGGGGGTGCAGATACGCAGTATTTT
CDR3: CASSTIAGGADTQYF

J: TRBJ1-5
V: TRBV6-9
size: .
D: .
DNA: TGTGCCAGCAGCCCTCACCGGGACACGTATAGACAGCCCCAGCATTTT
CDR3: CASSPHRDTYRQPQHF

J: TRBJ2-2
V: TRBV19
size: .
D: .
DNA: TGTGCCAGTAGGGTCACAGCCGCGAACACCGGGGAGCTGTTTTTT
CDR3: CASRVTAANTGELFF

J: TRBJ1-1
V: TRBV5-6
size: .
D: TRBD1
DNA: TGTGCCAGCAGCGCATATTCAGGGGGCGGCACTGAAGCTTTCTTT
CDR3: CASSAYSGGGTEAFF

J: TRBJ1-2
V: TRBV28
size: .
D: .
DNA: TGTGCCAGCAGTTCTCGGACGGACCCCTCTAACTATGGCTACACCTTC
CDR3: CASSSRTDPSNYGYTF

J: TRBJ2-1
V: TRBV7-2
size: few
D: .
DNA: TGTGCCAGCAGCCCGCGGCTAGCAAATGAGCAGTTCTTC
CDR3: CASSPRLANEQFF

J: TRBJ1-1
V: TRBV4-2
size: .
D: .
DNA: TGTGCCAGCAGCCAAGATAATCAGGGGCGGGGTACTGAAGCTTTCTTT
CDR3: CASSQDNQGRGTEAFF

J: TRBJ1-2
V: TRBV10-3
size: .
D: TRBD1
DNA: TGTGCCATCAGCGTCCGAGACAGGGGACTTACTAACTATGGCTACACCTTC
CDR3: CAISVRDRGLTNYGYTF

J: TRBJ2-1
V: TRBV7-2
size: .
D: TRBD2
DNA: TGTGCCAGCAGCTTAGAAGCGGGGAACAATGAGCAGTTCTTC
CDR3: CASSLEAGNNEQFF

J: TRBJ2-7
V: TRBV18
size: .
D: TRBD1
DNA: TGTGCCAGCTCACCGCAACAGGGGGCCTCCTACGAGCAGTACTTC
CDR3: CASSPQQGASYEQYF

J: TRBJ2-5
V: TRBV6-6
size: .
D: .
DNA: TGTGCCAGCAGTTACGGGGGGTACCGGGAGACCCAGTACTTC
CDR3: CASSYGGYRETQYF

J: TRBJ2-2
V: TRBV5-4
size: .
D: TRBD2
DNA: TGTGCCAGCAGACTGGGACTAGCGGGGGGGAACACCGGGGAGCTGTTTTTT
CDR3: CASRLGLAGGNTGELFF

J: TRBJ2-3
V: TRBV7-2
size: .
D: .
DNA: TGTGCCAGCAGCGGGGGGACAGATACGCAGTATTTT
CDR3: CASSGGTDTQYF

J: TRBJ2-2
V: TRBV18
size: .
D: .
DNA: TGTGCCAGCTCACTGGACCGTATTCCGAACACCGGGGAGCTGTTTTTT
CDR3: CASSLDRIPNTGELFF

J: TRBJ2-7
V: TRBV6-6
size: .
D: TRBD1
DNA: TGTGCCAGCAGTTACGGCCGGGACAGGGTGGGCGAGCAGTACTTC
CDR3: CASSYGRDRVGEQYF

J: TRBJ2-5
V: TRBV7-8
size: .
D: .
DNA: TGTGCCAGCAGCCCAGTTTTACAAGAGACCCAGTACTTC
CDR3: CASSPVLQETQYF

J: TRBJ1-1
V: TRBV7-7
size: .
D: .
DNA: TGTGCCAGCAGCTTAGGCAGGAACACTGAAGCTTTCTTT
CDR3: CASSLGRNTEAFF

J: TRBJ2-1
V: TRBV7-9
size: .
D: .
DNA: TGTGCCAGCAGCCCATCGGGGAAAGAAGATGAGCAGTTCTTC
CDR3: CASSPSGKEDEQFF

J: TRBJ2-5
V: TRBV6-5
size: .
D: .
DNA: TGTGCCAGCAGTTACTCGAGGGGGTCCCAAGAGACCCAGTACTTC
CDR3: CASSYSRGSQETQYF

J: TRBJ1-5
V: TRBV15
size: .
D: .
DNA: TGTGCCACCAGCAGAGCTGGGATCGGCCAGCCCCAGCATTTT
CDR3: CATSRAGIGQPQHF

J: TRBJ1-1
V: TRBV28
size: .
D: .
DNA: TGTGCCAGCCTGCGTATACCTCGACAGACTAACACTGAAGCTTTCTTT
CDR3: CASLRIPRQTNTEAFF

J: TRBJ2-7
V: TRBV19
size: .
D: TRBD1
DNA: TGTGCCAGTAAACGGACAGGCGTCGACGAGCAGTACTTC
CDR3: CASKRTGVDEQYF

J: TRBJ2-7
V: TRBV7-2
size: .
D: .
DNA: TGTGCCAGCAGCTTAGGGGGGGGACAACACGAGCAGTACTTC
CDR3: CASSLGGGQHEQYF

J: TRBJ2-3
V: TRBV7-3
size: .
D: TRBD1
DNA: TGTGCCAGCAGCCCCGGACAGGGGGCGGATACGCAGTATTTT
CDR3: CASSPGQGADTQYF

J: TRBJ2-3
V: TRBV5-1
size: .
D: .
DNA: TGCGCCAGCAGCTTGAGGGGAGATACGCAGTATTTT
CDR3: CASSLRGDTQYF

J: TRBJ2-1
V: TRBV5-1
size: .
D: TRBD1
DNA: TGCGCCAGCAGCGCTGGCTCAGCAGGGGGCACCGATGAGCAGTTCTTC
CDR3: CASSAGSAGGTDEQFF

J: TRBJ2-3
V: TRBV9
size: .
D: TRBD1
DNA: TGTGCCAGCAGCCCCCGGGGACAGGGCACAGATACGCAGTATTTT
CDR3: CASSPRGQGTDTQYF

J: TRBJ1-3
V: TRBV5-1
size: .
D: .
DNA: TGCGCCAGCAGCTTGGGGAGCTCTGGAAACACCATATATTTT
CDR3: CASSLGSSGNTIYF

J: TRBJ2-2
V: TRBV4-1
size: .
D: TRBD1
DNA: TGCGCCAGCAGCCCTACCTCCTCGGGACAGAAACAGACGAACACCGGGGAGCTGTTTTTT
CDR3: CASSPTSSGQKQTNTGELFF

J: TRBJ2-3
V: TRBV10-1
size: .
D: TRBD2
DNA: TGCGCCAGCAGTGGCTCGGGGGGGCTGAAAGATACGCAGTATTTT
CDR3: CASSGSGGLKDTQYF

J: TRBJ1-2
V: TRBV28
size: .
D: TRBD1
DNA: TGTGCCAGCAGTTTGGGGACAGGGGGATACGGGTATGGCTACACCTTC
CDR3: CASSLGTGGYGYGYTF

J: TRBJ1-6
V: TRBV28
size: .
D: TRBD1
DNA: TGTGCCAGCAGCTCCGGGACAGGGAATTCACCCCTCCACTTT
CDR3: CASSSGTGNSPLHF

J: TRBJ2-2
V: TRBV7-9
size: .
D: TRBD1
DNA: TGTGCCAGCAGCCCTCGGACAGGGAGCCCGGCCGGGGAGCTGTTTTTT
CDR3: CASSPRTGSPAGELFF

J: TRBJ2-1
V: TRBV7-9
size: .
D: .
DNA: TGTGCCAGCAGCTTAGGAGGATTCGATGAGCAGTTCTTC
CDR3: CASSLGGFDEQFF

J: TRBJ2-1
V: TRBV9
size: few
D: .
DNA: TGTGCCAGCAGCGCTAATGACGGGACTCAGCAGTTCTTC
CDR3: CASSANDGTQQFF

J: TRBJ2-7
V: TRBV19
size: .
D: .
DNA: TGTGCCAGTAGTATTCTACCCGGGACACCGCTCGAGCAGTACTTC
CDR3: CASSILPGTPLEQYF

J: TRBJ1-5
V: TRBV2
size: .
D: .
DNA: TGTGCCAGCAGAGGCCTTGGAGGGTACGATCAGCCCCAGCATTTT
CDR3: CASRGLGGYDQPQHF

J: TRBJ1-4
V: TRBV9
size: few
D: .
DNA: TGTGCCAGCAGCGTAGGGTTTGCAACTAATGAAAAACTGTTTTTT
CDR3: CASSVGFATNEKLFF